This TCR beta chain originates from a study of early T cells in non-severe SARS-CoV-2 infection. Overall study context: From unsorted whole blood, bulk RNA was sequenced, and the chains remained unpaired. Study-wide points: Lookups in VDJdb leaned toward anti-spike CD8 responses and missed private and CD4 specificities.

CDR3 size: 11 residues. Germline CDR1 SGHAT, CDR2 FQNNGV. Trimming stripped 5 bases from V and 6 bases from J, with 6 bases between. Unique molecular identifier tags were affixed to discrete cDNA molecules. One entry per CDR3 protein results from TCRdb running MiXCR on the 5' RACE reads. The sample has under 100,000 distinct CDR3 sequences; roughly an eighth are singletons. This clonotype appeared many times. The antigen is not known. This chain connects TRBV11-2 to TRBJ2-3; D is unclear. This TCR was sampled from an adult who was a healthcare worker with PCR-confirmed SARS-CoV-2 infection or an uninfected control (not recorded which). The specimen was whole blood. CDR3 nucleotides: TGTGCCAGCAGCCACCCGGATACGCAGTATTTT. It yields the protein CASSHPDTQYF.